This TCR beta chain was identified in a study of radiotherapy plus CTLA-4 blockade in lung cancer. Overall study: With less than 40% of patients having disease control, objective responses were seen in 15% to 20%.

The study's findings and limits: Once radiotherapy plus ipilimumab had been given, TCR clones derived from tumor expanded in blood.

A remark on this clone: The antigen remains undetermined.

Profiled with immunoSEQ multiplex PCR; TCRdb holds only in-frame clones, not every one. The sample has roughly 90,000 clones; 55% to 75% are singletons. Trimming left V 7 bases short and J 3 bases short, with 9 bases between. CDR3 length equals 11 residues. Germline V gene lookup returns CDR1 SQVTM and CDR2 ANQGSEA. The sequenced sample was peripheral blood, obtained from a patient treated with radiotherapy plus ipilimumab. The sequence derives from a human donor with non-small cell lung cancer that progressed on radiotherapy plus ipilimumab. V and J are TRBV29-1 and TRBJ1-2; D not resolved. CDR3 residues: CSAPPDYGYTF. CDR3 coding DNA: TGCAGCGCCCCCCCTGACTATGGCTACACCTTC. Based on the CDR3 plus reference TRBV29-1 and TRBJ1-2, the full variable domain is SAVISQKPSRDICQRGTSLTIQCQVDSQVTMMFWYRQQPGQSLTLIATANQGSEATYESGFVIDKFPISRPNLTFSTLTVSNMSPEDSSIYLCSAPPDYGYTFGSGTRLTVV.